One sample yielded the 3 T cell receptor beta chains listed below, sequenced in a study of blood T cell repertoires in COVID-19. Measured with immunoSEQ multiplex PCR; TCRdb has only the in-frame clones, and not every one. The sample lists 150,000 to 200,000 clones; about 82% were seen once. Sequenced: peripheral blood. The source of these receptors is a man aged 55-75 years with COVID-19, enrolled during active disease.

J is TRBJ2-1 and V is TRBV5-6, with D possibly matching TRBD1 (6 bases). The CDR3 consists of 14 residues. Germline V gene sequence: CDR1 SGHDT, CDR2 YYEEEE. Trimming removed 5 bases from V and 7 bases from J, with 16 bases in between. CDR3 coding DNA: TGTGCCAGCAGTTTTCCCGGCAGGGGAAATGAGCAGTTCTTC. It encodes CASSFPGRGNEQFF.

This clone was found once. The chain couples TRBV7-2 to TRBJ2-5, with D perhaps matching TRBD2 (6 bases). The CDR3 is 15 amino acids. V lost 6 bases and J lost 1, with 15 bases in between. Germline CDR1 SGHTA, CDR2 FQGNSA. The CDR3 region is CASRLSGSRQETQYF. CDR3 DNA sequence: TGTGCCAGCAGACTAAGCGGGTCCCGCCAAGAGACCCAGTACTTC.

V and J are TRBV30 and TRBJ2-7; D gene ambiguous. Between the trimmed V and J ends, which lost 2 bases and 5 bases, there was a span of 7 bases. Germline assignment: CDR1 GTSNPN and CDR2 SVGIG (reference sequence). The CDR3 runs 11 residues. CDR3 sequence (DNA): TGTGCCTGGAGTCACCGGGACGAGCAGTACTTC. Translated: CAWSHRDEQYF.